Listed below are T cell receptor beta chains from one sample, sequenced in a study of vaccination effects on CD4 cells after COVID-19. Their antigens remain unidentified. The protocol was immunoSEQ multiplex PCR, while the TCRdb copy is restricted to in-frame clones and leaves out a portion. The profile shows about 38,000 clones, 70% to 85% of them singletons. This specimen was CD4+ T cells from PBMCs cultured with HCoV-NL63 spike peptides, taken after COVID-19 vaccination. Every receptor here comes from a human donor who received a COVID-19 vaccine. Some clones in this sample may be carry-over from other donors' samples. The CDR3 runs from the conserved cysteine through the conserved F or W. The D gene is left open where the match is weak. Rows give clone size only sometimes, using once, few, many, or a class for an expanded clone.

V gene: TRBV7-2
clone size: .
D gene: .
J gene: TRBJ2-2
CDR3 protein: CASSFERVTGELFF
CDR3 DNA: TGTGCCAGCAGCTTTGAAAGGGTCACCGGGGAGCTGTTTTTT

V gene: TRBV7-2
clone size: .
D gene: TRBD2
J gene: TRBJ2-5
CDR3 protein: CASSSMGLARETQYF
CDR3 DNA: TGTGCCAGCAGCTCAATGGGACTAGCCAGGGAGACCCAGTACTTC

V gene: TRBV7-3
clone size: .
D gene: TRBD2
J gene: TRBJ2-2
CDR3 protein: CASSLLAGTNTGELFF
CDR3 DNA: TGTGCCAGCAGCCTACTAGCGGGGACGAACACCGGGGAGCTGTTTTTT

V gene: TRBV6-5
clone size: .
D gene: TRBD2
J gene: TRBJ2-1
CDR3 protein: CASSYSGAGGNNEQFF
CDR3 DNA: TGTGCCAGCAGTTACTCTGGCGCGGGGGGAAACAATGAGCAGTTCTTC

V gene: TRBV29-1
clone size: .
D gene: TRBD2
J gene: TRBJ2-3
CDR3 protein: CSVEGLQLAGASDTQYF
CDR3 DNA: TGCAGCGTTGAAGGCCTTCAGCTAGCGGGGGCCTCAGATACGCAGTATTTT

V gene: TRBV5-5
clone size: .
D gene: .
J gene: TRBJ2-3
CDR3 protein: CASSRITSTDTQYF
CDR3 DNA: TGTGCCAGCAGCCGGATTACTAGCACAGATACGCAGTATTTT

V gene: TRBV5-6
clone size: .
D gene: .
J gene: TRBJ1-4
CDR3 protein: CASSYRRNLATNEKLFF
CDR3 DNA: TGTGCCAGCAGTTACAGACGGAATCTTGCAACTAATGAAAAACTGTTTTTT

V gene: TRBV2
clone size: .
D gene: .
J gene: TRBJ1-1
CDR3 protein: CASTPDPGRENTEAFF
CDR3 DNA: TGTGCCAGCACCCCTGATCCTGGTCGAGAGAACACTGAAGCTTTCTTT

V gene: TRBV30
clone size: .
D gene: .
J gene: TRBJ2-3
CDR3 protein: CAWSRGAGTDTQYF
CDR3 DNA: TGTGCCTGGAGTAGGGGGGCTGGCACAGATACGCAGTATTTT

V gene: TRBV29-1
clone size: once
D gene: TRBD1
J gene: TRBJ2-1
CDR3 protein: CSVDPVGRGPSLRQFF
CDR3 DNA: TGCAGCGTTGATCCAGTTGGCAGGGGGCCTTCGCTTCGGCAGTTCTTC

V gene: TRBV9
clone size: .
D gene: .
J gene: TRBJ1-1
CDR3 protein: CASSGDRRTEAFF
CDR3 DNA: TGTGCCAGCAGCGGTGACAGGAGGACTGAAGCTTTCTTT

V gene: TRBV7-9
clone size: .
D gene: .
J gene: TRBJ1-4
CDR3 protein: CAGSSRLNEKLFF
CDR3 DNA: TGTGCCGGCTCCTCGAGGCTCAATGAAAAACTGTTTTTT

V gene: TRBV28
clone size: .
D gene: .
J gene: TRBJ2-1
CDR3 protein: CASRLPGANEQFF
CDR3 DNA: TGTGCCAGCAGACTCCCGGGGGCAAATGAGCAGTTCTTC

V gene: TRBV11-2
clone size: .
D gene: TRBD2
J gene: TRBJ2-1
CDR3 protein: CASSFGSSGGVFTYNEQFF
CDR3 DNA: TGTGCCAGCAGCTTTGGTTCTAGCGGGGGAGTATTCACTTACAATGAGCAGTTCTTC

V gene: TRBV3-1/TRBV3-2
clone size: .
D gene: .
J gene: TRBJ1-3
CDR3 protein: CASSPLLGGSGNTIYF
CDR3 DNA: TGTGCCAGCAGCCCGCTTTTGGGGGGCTCTGGAAACACCATATATTTT

V gene: TRBV5-1
clone size: once
D gene: TRBD2
J gene: TRBJ2-5
CDR3 protein: CASSGGGLAGRETQYF
CDR3 DNA: TGCGCCAGCTCAGGGGGCGGACTAGCGGGGCGAGAGACCCAGTACTTC